One and the same sample provided the 7 T cell receptor beta chains below, sequenced in a study of blood T cell repertoires in COVID-19. Some clones are missing from TCRdb's copy, which holds only in-frame ones; the method was immunoSEQ multiplex PCR. The table includes 150,000 or so clones, 70% to 90% detected once. The sample consisted of peripheral blood. The source of these receptors is a woman aged 45-60 years with COVID-19, enrolled during active disease.

The V and J genes are TRBV11-2 and TRBJ1-1; D perhaps matches TRBD1 (6 bases). V was cut by 3 bases and J by 0 bases, with 14 bases left in between. The germline CDR1 and CDR2 sequences are SGHAT and FQNNGV. The CDR3 length is 16 residues. The DNA for the CDR3 is TGTGCCAGCAGCTTCACAGGGTCCCAATTGAACACTGAAGCTTTCTTT. Translation: CASSFTGSQLNTEAFF.

CDR3 sequence: CASRVSRLAGGNGELFF. CDR3 nucleotide sequence: TGCGCCAGCAGGGTATCTCGGCTAGCGGGGGGTAACGGGGAGCTGTTTTTT. The rearrangement uses TRBV4-1 and TRBJ2-2, with 11 bases identical to TRBD2. This CDR3 has 17 residues. CDR1 is MGHRA, CDR2 YSYEKL, per germline. V lost 6 bases and J lost 7; bases outside the gene matches: 13.

V usage is TRBV18 and J usage is TRBJ2-5, with no clear D. V lost 5 bases, J lost 5 bases, and 12 bases lay in between. This CDR3 is 13 amino acids long. CDR1 KGHSH and CDR2 LQKENI come from the germline V gene. CDR3 in DNA: TGTGCCAGCTCAGCGGTAGTAGGTGAGACCCAGTACTTC. It translates to CASSAVVGETQYF.

This clone was seen only once. V is TRBV5-4 and J is TRBJ1-1; D is perhaps TRBD1 (5 bases). CDR3 size: 13 residues. CDR1 and CDR2 (germline): SGHNT, YYREEE (reference sequence). Trimming shortened V by 5 bases and J by 6 bases, and 14 bases separated the two germline ends. CDR3 bases: TGTGCCAGCAGTTCAGGGATATTGGCTGAAGCTTTCTTT. It is translated as CASSSGILAEAFF.

In this sample, this clone turned up once. The chain joins TRBV19 to TRBJ2-5; 7 bases match TRBD1. V dropped 6 bases and J dropped 5; count of bases not matched to a gene: 9. Germline CDR1 LNHDA, CDR2 SQIVND (reference sequence). The CDR3 is 14 amino acids. This chain's CDR3 is CASSIGTARETQYF. The DNA for the CDR3 is TGTGCCAGTAGCATCGGGACAGCTAGGGAGACCCAGTACTTC. Filled out from reference TRBV19 and TRBJ2-5, the complete variable domain reads DGGITQSPKYLFRKEGQNVTLSCEQNLNHDAMYWYRQDPGQGLRLIYYSQIVNDFQKGDIAEGYSVSREKKESFPLTVTSAQKNPTAFYLCASSIGTARETQYFGPGTRLLVL.

The chain uses TRBV15 and TRBJ2-1; D unresolved. The CDR3 length is 14 residues. Between the trimmed V and J ends, which lost 5 bases and 8 bases, there was a span of 16 bases. Germline-derived CDR1 and CDR2 are LNHNV and YYDKDF (reference sequence). The CDR3 sequence is CATSRTVSVDEQFF. Written as DNA, the CDR3 is TGTGCCACCAGCCGAACCGTTAGTGTTGATGAGCAGTTCTTC.

The genes are TRBV4-1 and TRBJ1-2; tentatively, D is TRBD1 (5 bases). V was trimmed by 4 bases and J by 2 bases, leaving 20 bases between them. The CDR3 loop spans 17 amino acids. In germline, CDR1 is MGHRA, CDR2 YSYEKL. CDR3 loop: CASSPIGEASVNYGYTF. The DNA of the CDR3 is TGCGCCAGCAGCCCTATAGGGGAGGCTTCGGTAAACTATGGCTACACCTTC.